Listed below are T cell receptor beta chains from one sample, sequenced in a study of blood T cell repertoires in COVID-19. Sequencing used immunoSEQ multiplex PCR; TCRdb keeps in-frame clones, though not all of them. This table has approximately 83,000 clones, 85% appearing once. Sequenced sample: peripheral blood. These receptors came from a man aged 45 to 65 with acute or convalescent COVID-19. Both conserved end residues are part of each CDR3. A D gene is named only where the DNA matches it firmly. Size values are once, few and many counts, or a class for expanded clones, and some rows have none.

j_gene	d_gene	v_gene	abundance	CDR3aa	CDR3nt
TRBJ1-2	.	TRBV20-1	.	CSASSQGLGYTF	TGCAGTGCTAGTTCGCAGGGGCTTGGCTACACCTTC
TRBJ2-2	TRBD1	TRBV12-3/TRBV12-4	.	CAGTGDTGELFF	TGTGCGGGGACAGGGGATACCGGGGAGCTGTTTTTT
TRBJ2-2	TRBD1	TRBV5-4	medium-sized	CASSLVQGAGTNTGELFF	TGTGCCAGCAGCTTGGTACAGGGGGCAGGTACGAACACCGGGGAGCTGTTTTTT
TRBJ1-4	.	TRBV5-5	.	CASSLGHTATNEKLFF	TGTGCCAGCAGCTTGGGACATACCGCAACTAATGAAAAACTGTTTTTT
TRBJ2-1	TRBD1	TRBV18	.	CASSQGQGAYDEQFF	TGTGCCAGCTCGCAGGGACAGGGGGCTTACGATGAGCAGTTCTTC
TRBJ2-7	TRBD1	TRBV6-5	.	CASRRGQGRYEQYF	TGTGCCAGCAGACGCGGACAGGGTCGGTACGAGCAGTACTTC
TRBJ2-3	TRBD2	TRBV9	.	CASSVGASGGADTQYF	TGTGCCAGCAGCGTAGGGGCTAGCGGGGGCGCAGATACGCAGTATTTT
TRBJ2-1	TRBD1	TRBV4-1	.	CASSQERDRGSYNEQFF	TGCGCCAGCAGCCAAGAGCGAGACAGGGGCTCCTACAATGAGCAGTTCTTC
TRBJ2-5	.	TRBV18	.	CASSQVAGETQYF	TGTGCCAGCTCACAGGTCGCGGGAGAGACCCAGTACTTC
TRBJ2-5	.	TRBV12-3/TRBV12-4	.	CASSFQETQYF	TGTGCCAGCAGCTTCCAAGAGACCCAGTACTTC
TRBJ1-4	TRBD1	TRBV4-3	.	CASSPSTGGSTNEKLFF	TGCGCCAGCAGCCCTTCGACAGGGGGCTCGACTAATGAAAAACTGTTTTTT
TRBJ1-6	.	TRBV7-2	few	CAGRDSSYNSPLHF	TGTGCCGGTCGGGATAGCTCCTATAATTCACCCCTCCACTTT
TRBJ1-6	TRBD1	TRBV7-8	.	CASSLGQPTPYNSPLHF	TGTGCCAGCAGCTTGGGACAGCCAACCCCTTATAATTCACCCCTCCACTTT
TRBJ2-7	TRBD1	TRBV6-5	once	CASRTGTGSAYEQYF	TGTGCCAGCAGGACGGGGACAGGGAGCGCCTACGAGCAGTACTTC
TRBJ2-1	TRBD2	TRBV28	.	CASSTGLAGGNYNEQFF	TGTGCCAGCAGTACGGGACTAGCGGGAGGGAATTACAATGAGCAGTTCTTC
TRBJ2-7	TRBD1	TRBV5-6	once	CASSLPLGTESSYEQYF	TGTGCCAGCAGCTTACCCCTGGGGACAGAAAGCTCCTACGAGCAGTACTTC
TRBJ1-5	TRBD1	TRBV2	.	CASSGTGEQPQHF	TGTGCCAGCAGTGGGACAGGGGAACAGCCCCAGCATTTT
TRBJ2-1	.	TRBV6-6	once	CASSQQEARQQFF	TGTGCCAGCAGTCAACAGGAAGCCCGACAGCAGTTCTTC
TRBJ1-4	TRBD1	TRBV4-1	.	CANLRGDRVGEKLFF	TGCGCCAACCTGAGAGGGGACAGGGTGGGGGAAAAACTGTTTTTT
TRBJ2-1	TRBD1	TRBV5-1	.	CASSPTGTGSFNEQFF	TGCGCCAGCAGCCCGACCGGGACAGGGTCCTTCAATGAGCAGTTCTTC
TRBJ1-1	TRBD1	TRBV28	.	CASSSHRGLMNTEAFF	TGTGCCAGCAGTTCCCACAGGGGACTTATGAACACTGAAGCTTTCTTT
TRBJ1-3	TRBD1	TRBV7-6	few	CASSLEQGPGNTIYF	TGTGCCAGCAGCTTAGAACAGGGGCCTGGAAACACCATATATTTT
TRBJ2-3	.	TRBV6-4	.	CASGGGATDTQYF	TGTGCCAGTGGCGGCGGGGCCACAGATACGCAGTATTTT
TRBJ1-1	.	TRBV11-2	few	CASSLLVGDTEAFF	TGTGCCAGCAGCTTACTAGTAGGCGACACTGAAGCTTTCTTT
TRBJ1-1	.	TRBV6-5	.	CASIQARTEAFF	TGTGCCAGCATTCAGGCACGGACTGAAGCTTTCTTT
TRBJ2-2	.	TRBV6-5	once	CASSKTTGELFF	TGTGCCAGCAGTAAGACAACCGGGGAGCTGTTTTTT
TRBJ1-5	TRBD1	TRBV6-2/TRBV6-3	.	CASSSGQGRGLPQHF	TGTGCCAGCAGTTCCGGACAGGGAAGGGGTTTGCCCCAGCATTTT
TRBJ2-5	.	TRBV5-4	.	CASSLKGFGEETQYF	TGTGCCAGCAGCTTGAAAGGTTTCGGGGAAGAGACCCAGTACTTC
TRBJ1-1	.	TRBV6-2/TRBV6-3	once	CASSYSMFPSTEAFF	TGTGCCAGCAGTTACTCTATGTTCCCGAGCACTGAAGCTTTCTTT
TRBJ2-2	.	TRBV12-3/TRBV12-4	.	CASSRGPPGELFF	TGTGCCAGCAGCCGTGGGCCCCCCGGGGAGCTGTTTTTT
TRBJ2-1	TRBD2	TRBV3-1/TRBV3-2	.	CASSHPGLAGSSYNEQFF	TGTGCCAGCAGCCACCCGGGACTAGCGGGAAGCTCCTACAATGAGCAGTTCTTC
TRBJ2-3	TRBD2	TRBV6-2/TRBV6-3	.	CASSYGGLAVDTQYF	TGTGCCAGCAGTTACGGTGGACTAGCGGTAGATACGCAGTATTTT
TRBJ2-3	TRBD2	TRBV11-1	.	CASSLASSGRTDTQYF	TGTGCCAGCAGCTTAGCCAGTAGCGGGAGGACAGATACGCAGTATTTT
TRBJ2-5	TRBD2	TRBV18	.	CASSPAGLVEETQYF	TGTGCCAGCTCACCGGCCGGACTAGTAGAAGAGACCCAGTACTTC
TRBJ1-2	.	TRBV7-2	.	CASSLGRQSYGYTF	TGTGCCAGCAGCTTAGGGAGACAGTCATATGGCTACACCTTC
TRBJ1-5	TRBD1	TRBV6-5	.	CASRTGQGNNQPQHF	TGTGCCAGCAGAACGGGACAGGGGAACAATCAGCCCCAGCATTTT
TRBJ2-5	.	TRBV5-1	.	CASSYTTTQETQYF	TGCGCCAGCAGCTACACTACCACACAAGAGACCCAGTACTTC
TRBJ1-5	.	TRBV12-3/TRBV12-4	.	CASSLGPTPQHF	TGTGCCAGCAGTTTGGGCCCCACGCCCCAGCATTTT
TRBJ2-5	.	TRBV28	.	CASSYPGIQETQYF	TGTGCCAGCAGTTACCCAGGGATCCAAGAGACCCAGTACTTC
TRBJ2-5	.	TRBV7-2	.	CASSLRSATQETQYF	TGTGCCAGCAGCTTACGGAGCGCAACGCAAGAGACCCAGTACTTC
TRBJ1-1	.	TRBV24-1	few	CATSWGENTEAFF	TGTGCCACCAGTTGGGGAGAGAACACTGAAGCTTTCTTT
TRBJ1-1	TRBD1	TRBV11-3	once	CASSLDPEDRGRYTEAFF	TGTGCCAGCAGCTTAGATCCTGAGGACAGGGGCCGTTACACTGAAGCTTTCTTT